Each of the 25 T cell receptor beta chains below was sequenced from the same sample in a study of T cells in Graves' hyperthyroidism and ophthalmopathy. Researchers amplified the TCR beta CDR3 regions from RNA transcripts. The HTBI primer set drove a first-round RT-PCR of the TCR CDR3. Each CDR3 protein is one row after TCRdb ran MiXCR on the multiplex PCR reads. The sample consists of 450,000 to 600,000 distinct CDR3 sequences, about 15% of them appearing once. Sequenced input: blood. All receptors come from a woman aged 40 to 50 with Graves' hyperthyroidism.

This chain connects TRBV10-3 to TRBJ2-3; D not certain. The CDR3 has 14 amino acids. V lost 2 bases to trimming and J lost 4 bases, with 10 bases between them. CDR1 and CDR2 from the germline V gene are ENHRY and SYGVKD. The CDR3: CAISEPRRSDTQYF. As DNA, the CDR3 is TGTGCCATCAGTGAGCCCAGGAGATCAGATACGCAGTATTTT.

This clonotype has more than one count but fewer than ten. The chain uses TRBV6-2 or TRBV6-3 and TRBJ2-7; D is possibly TRBD1 (5 bases). Germline V gene sequence: CDR1 MNHEY, CDR2 SVGEGT. This CDR3 has 14 amino acids. V was cut by 6 bases and J by 0 bases, with 12 bases left in between. In DNA form, the CDR3 reads TGTGCCAGCAGCCCGAATGACAGCTCCTACGAGCAGTACTTC. Amino acids: CASSPNDSSYEQYF.

This clonotype was counted many times. The chain employs TRBV28 and TRBJ1-1; 7 bases line up with TRBD1. The junction had 13 bases not matched to a gene; V was cut back by 6 bases and J by 0 bases. CDR1 MDHEN and CDR2 SYDVKM come from the germline V gene. This CDR3 comprises 17 residues. For the CDR3, the DNA is TGTGCCAGCAGAACGGACAGGAAGGGAGGGATGAACACTGAAGCTTTCTTT. The encoded protein is CASRTDRKGGMNTEAFF.

There are a few counts of this clonotype. A much larger clonotype is one base distant, so this may be a read error. This rearrangement joins TRBV11-2 to TRBJ2-7; 8 bases fit TRBD2. The junction had 9 bases not matched to a gene; V was cut back by 5 bases and J by 3 bases. The V gene's germline CDR1 is SGHAT and CDR2 FQNNGV. The CDR3 is 15 amino acids. CDR3 DNA sequence: TGTGCCAGCAGCCCATATAGCGGGATCGGCTACGAGCAGTACTTC. Residues: CASSPYSGIGYEQYF.

This clonotype showed up many times. The chain employs TRBV15 and TRBJ1-2; D gene uncertain. This CDR3 contains 13 residues. The V gene lost 1 base and the J gene lost 3 bases, with 6 bases spanning the gap. The germline V gene has CDR1 LNHNV and CDR2 YYDKDF (reference sequence). The CDR3 DNA reads as TGTGCCACCAGCAGAGGGGCAGACTATGGCTACACCTTC. It translates to CATSRGADYGYTF.

This clonotype was detected many times. In DNA form, the CDR3 reads TGCGCCAGCAGCCCAACACAGGAGGGGGGCCACCTTAGGGGACGGCAGCGCCCCTACGAGCAGTACTTC. Residues: CASSPTQEGGHLRGRQRPYEQYF. This rearrangement joins TRBV5-1 to TRBJ2-7; D is perhaps TRBD1 or TRBD2 (6 bases each). The CDR3 runs to 23 residues. Germline lookup yields CDR1 SGHRS and CDR2 YFSETQ. The V end was cut by 4 bases, the J end by 2 bases, with 40 bases between.

The table lists this clonotype with a few counts. This rearrangement joins TRBV20-1 to TRBJ1-5; D unresolved. V lost 7 bases to trimming and J lost 0 bases, with 10 bases between them. From germline, CDR1 is DFQATT and CDR2 SNEGSKA (reference sequence). The CDR3 extends over 13 amino acids. The CDR3 DNA is TGCAGTGTTAGTGATACTAGCAATCAGCCCCAGCATTTT. As protein: CSVSDTSNQPQHF.

This clonotype appeared many times. The chain carries TRBV3-1 and TRBJ2-2; 8 positions match TRBD1. CDR3 size: 16 residues. The germline CDR1 and CDR2 sequences are LGHDT and YNNKEL (reference sequence). Unmatched junction bases numbered 8, after V lost 5 bases and J lost 3 bases. CDR3 protein: CASSGTGPFDTGELFF. In nucleotides, the CDR3 is TGTGCCAGCAGCGGGACAGGACCATTTGACACCGGGGAGCTGTTTTTT.

The chain couples TRBV20-1 to TRBJ1-3; D may be TRBD1 (5 bases). The CDR3 consists of 13 residues. The V and J ends lost 4 bases and 4 bases respectively, with 11 bases between them. Germline CDR1 DFQATT, CDR2 SNEGSKA (reference sequence). The CDR3 bases are TGCAGTGCTATTGACGGGGGAGGAAACACCATATATTTT. It is translated as CSAIDGGGNTIYF.

The rearrangement uses TRBV29-1 and TRBJ1-1; 10 bases are a match to TRBD1. After removal of 4 bases from V and 6 bases from J, the junction contained 5 bases not matched to a gene. Per germline, CDR1 SQVTM and CDR2 ANQGSEA. The CDR3 is made up of 13 amino acids. The CDR3 DNA is TGCAGCGTTGGGGGGACAGGGGAAGCTGAAGCTTTCTTT. It is translated as CSVGGTGEAEAFF. Full variable domain (missing parts from reference TRBV29-1 and TRBJ1-1): SAVISQKPSRDICQRGTSLTIQCQVDSQVTMMFWYRQQPGQSLTLIATANQGSEATYESGFVIDKFPISRPNLTFSTLTVSNMSPEDSSIYLCSVGGTGEAEAFFGQGTRLTVV.

This clonotype appeared many times. The chain has TRBV18 and TRBJ2-2; D not certain. Per germline, CDR1 KGHSH and CDR2 LQKENI. Trimming shortened V by 2 bases and J by 6 bases, and 4 bases separated the two germline ends. There are 12 residues in the CDR3. The CDR3 coding sequence is TGTGCCAGCTCACCATCTTCCGGGGAGCTGTTTTTT. The encoded protein is CASSPSSGELFF.

The chain combines TRBV7-9 with TRBJ2-1; TRBD1 might be the D (5 bases). The ends were cut back, 1 base at V and 12 bases at J, with 13 bases in the middle. This CDR3 is 13 amino acids long. From germline, CDR1 is SEHNR and CDR2 FQNEAQ (reference sequence). The CDR3 loop is CASSLEPDTVQFF. As DNA, the CDR3 is TGTGCCAGCAGCTTAGAACCGGACACGGTGCAGTTCTTC.

In regard to this clonotype: The junction shows a germline mismatch at one end, possibly a read error. The genes are TRBV6-2 or TRBV6-3 and TRBJ2-2, with D possibly TRBD1 on 5 matching bases. Per germline, CDR1 MNHEY and CDR2 SVGEGT. This CDR3 is built from 13 residues. CDR3 sequence (DNA): TGTGGCAGCAGGAACCAGGGATCCGGGGAGCTGTTTTTT. Encoded protein: CGSRNQGSGELFF.

This clonotype appeared many times. The J gene is TRBJ2-7, the V gene TRBV18; D may be TRBD2 (5 bases). Trimming left V 2 bases short and J 2 bases short, with 13 bases between. CDR3 length: 15 amino acids. Germline CDR1 reads KGHSH; CDR2 reads LQKENI. CDR3 in DNA: TGTGCCAGCTCACCATTCGGGGAAGGGCCCTACGAGCAGTACTTC. It codes for CASSPFGEGPYEQYF.

The rearrangement joins TRBV3-1 to TRBJ2-2, with D possibly TRBD1 on 6 matching bases. This CDR3 region has 13 residues. V was clipped by 6 bases and J by 6 bases, with 11 bases between them. CDR1 and CDR2 from the germline V gene are LGHDT and YNNKEL (reference sequence). CDR3 bases: TGTGCCAGCAGACAGGGTTTGTCCGGGGAGCTGTTTTTT. This sequence encodes CASRQGLSGELFF.

The V and J genes are TRBV7-9 and TRBJ2-3; 7 bases agree with TRBD1. The germline gives CDR1 SEHNR, CDR2 FQNEAQ (reference sequence). The V and J ends lost 1 base and 6 bases, in that order; junction bases with no gene match: 7. The CDR3 runs to 15 residues. The CDR3 DNA reads as TGTGCCAGCAGCTTAGGCGAAGGGGGCAAGGATACGCAGTATTTT. Translation: CASSLGEGGKDTQYF.

This clonotype was detected ten times or more. The chain recombines TRBV2 with TRBJ1-1, with D perhaps TRBD1 (6 bases). The germline V gene encodes CDR1 SNHLY and CDR2 FYNNEI. Trimming removed 7 bases at V and 4 bases at J, with 19 bases between. This CDR3 spans 15 amino acids. The DNA for the CDR3 is TGTGCCAGCAAGGCGATAGGGGGGCGCGGCACTGAAGCTTTCTTT. Translated: CASKAIGGRGTEAFF. The whole variable domain, filled in from reference TRBV2 and TRBJ1-1, reads EPEVTQTPSHQVTQMGQEVILRCVPISNHLYFYWYRQILGQKVEFLVSFYNNEISEKSEIFDDQFSVERPDGSNFTLKIRSTKLEDSAMYFCASKAIGGRGTEAFFGQGTRLTVV.

This clonotype appeared a few times. V and J are TRBV7-3 and TRBJ2-1; possible D gene TRBD1, 6 bases. Germline CDR1 and CDR2: SGHTA and FQGTGA. The V and J ends lost 4 bases and 7 bases respectively, with 14 bases between them. CDR3 length: 14 residues. CDR3 sequence (DNA): TGTGCCAGCAGCTCAAGACAGGTCGGGAATGAGCAGTTCTTC. This translates into CASSSRQVGNEQFF.

This clonotype was observed many times. The chain is built from TRBV6-5 and TRBJ1-3, with D perhaps TRBD1 (5 bases). CDR1 is MNHEY and CDR2 is SVGAGI in the germline V gene. With 0 bases removed from V and 0 bases from J, the gap between germline ends came to 9 bases. The CDR3 has 16 amino acids. The CDR3: CASSYSEGFSGNTIYF. The CDR3, as DNA: TGTGCCAGCAGTTACTCGGAGGGGTTCTCTGGAAACACCATATATTTT.

This clonotype was counted only a few times. This rearrangement joins TRBV9 to TRBJ2-7; 8 nucleotides line up with TRBD2. Germline values: CDR1 SGDLS, CDR2 YYNGEE. The CDR3 totals 16 residues. The V and J ends lost 3 bases and 2 bases, in that order; junction bases with no gene match: 10. CDR3 amino acids: CASSDSPGLVPYEQYF. CDR3 nucleotides: TGTGCCAGCAGCGATTCGCCGGGACTAGTACCCTACGAGCAGTACTTC.

This clonotype turned up a few times. The chain uses TRBV27 and TRBJ2-2; 9 bases are shared with TRBD2. CDR3 size: 17 residues. From germline, CDR1 is MNHEY and CDR2 SMNVEV (reference sequence). The junction had 9 bases not matched to a gene; V was cut back by 2 bases and J by 5 bases. This CDR3 is CASSLTLTSGKTGELFF. CDR3 nucleotide sequence: TGTGCCAGCAGTTTAACCCTGACTAGCGGAAAGACCGGGGAGCTGTTTTTT.

V usage is TRBV28 and J usage is TRBJ2-5; the D gene is possibly TRBD1 (6 bases). CDR3 length: 12 residues. Germline CDR1 is MDHEN and CDR2 is SYDVKM. The V gene lost 7 bases and the J gene lost 4 bases, with 10 bases spanning the gap. The CDR3: CASNQGTETQYF. DNA for the CDR3: TGTGCCAGCAATCAGGGGACAGAGACCCAGTACTTC. Full variable domain (rest looked up from reference TRBV28 and TRBJ2-5): DVKVTQSSRYLVKRTGEKVFLECVQDMDHENMFWYRQDPGLGLRLIYFSYDVKMKEKGDIPEGYSVSREKKERFSLILESASTNQTSMYLCASNQGTETQYFGPGTRLLVL.

This clonotype appeared many times. The chain links TRBV9 to TRBJ2-6, with no clear D. CDR3 length: 14 amino acids. Per germline, CDR1 SGDLS and CDR2 YYNGEE. V lost 2 bases, J lost 1 base, and 4 bases lay in between. In DNA form, the CDR3 reads TGTGCCAGCAGCGTGCCGTCTGGGGCCAACGTCCTGACTTTC. Protein: CASSVPSGANVLTF. Full variable domain (remainder filled in from reference TRBV9 and TRBJ2-6): DSGVTQTPKHLITATGQRVTLRCSPRSGDLSVYWYQQSLDQGLQFLIQYYNGEERAKGNILERFSAQQFPDLHSELNLSSLELGDSALYFCASSVPSGANVLTFGAGSRLTVL.

This chain links TRBV19 with TRBJ1-2; TRBD1 agrees at 7 bases. The CDR3 consists of 16 residues. CDR1 and CDR2 (germline): LNHDA, SQIVND (reference sequence). V gave up 5 bases and J gave up 5 bases; unmatched junction bases: 14. The CDR3 DNA reads as TGTGCCAGTAGTCATAGGACAGGACAATTATGGTATGGCTACACCTTC. Translated, it gives CASSHRTGQLWYGYTF. The full variable domain, rest sourced from reference TRBV19 and TRBJ1-2, is DGGITQSPKYLFRKEGQNVTLSCEQNLNHDAMYWYRQDPGQGLRLIYYSQIVNDFQKGDIAEGYSVSREKKESFPLTVTSAQKNPTAFYLCASSHRTGQLWYGYTFGSGTRLTVV.

The rearrangement uses TRBV29-1 and TRBJ2-1; 8 bases match TRBD2. V lost 6 bases and J lost 7; bases outside the gene matches: 14. The CDR3 totals 15 residues. From germline, CDR1 is SQVTM and CDR2 ANQGSEA. The CDR3 bases are TGCAGCGTGGCAATAACCGGGACTAGGGCGAATGAGCAGTTCTTC. Translated, it gives CSVAITGTRANEQFF.